A selection of T cell receptor beta chains follows, all from one sample in a study of post-analysis software for immune sequencing data. MiXCR was run by TCRdb on the PCR reads, yielding one entry per CDR3 protein. Here the sample spans more than 500,000 distinct CDR3 sequences, around 31% being singletons. The material sequenced was blood. Source of these receptors: a girl under 18 with multiple sclerosis. Both conserved end residues are part of each CDR3. Each record gives: clone size, D gene, V gene, J gene, CDR3 protein, CDR3 DNA. A D gene is named only where the DNA matches it firmly. The size entry is marked missing in some rows and otherwise reads once, few, many or a size class.

few	TRBD2	TRBV5-6	TRBJ2-1	CASSSLGLAGHDNEQFF	TGTGCCAGCAGCTCCCTGGGGCTAGCGGGGCATGACAATGAGCAGTTCTTC
few	.	TRBV29-1	TRBJ2-3	CSVDRDSTDTQYF	TGCAGCGTTGATCGGGACAGCACAGATACGCAGTATTTT
few	TRBD1	TRBV5-1	TRBJ1-2	CASSLLTGRESDYGYTF	TGCGCCAGCAGCTTGCTGACAGGGCGTGAGTCCGACTATGGCTACACCTTC
.	TRBD1	TRBV9	TRBJ2-2	CASSVTGMTGELFF	TGTGCCAGCAGCGTGACAGGGATGACCGGGGAGCTGTTTTTT
few	.	TRBV5-1	TRBJ2-5	CASSLVPETQETQYF	TGCGCCAGCAGCTTGGTGCCAGAGACCCAAGAGACCCAGTACTTC
.	TRBD1	TRBV5-6	TRBJ1-4	CASSLTDGTAPNEKLFF	TGTGCCAGCAGCTTAACTGACGGGACAGCACCAAATGAAAAACTGTTTTTT
few	TRBD1	TRBV7-8	TRBJ1-2	CASSLAGGQDRGYGYTF	TGTGCCAGCAGCTTAGCAGGGGGACAAGACAGGGGGTATGGCTACACCTTC
.	TRBD1	TRBV4-2	TRBJ2-2	CASSLDRSNTGELFF	TGTGCCAGCAGCCTGGACAGGTCGAACACCGGGGAGCTGTTTTTT
.	.	TRBV6-1	TRBJ1-5	CASRQLLTNQPQHF	TGTGCCAGCAGGCAGCTCCTCACGAATCAGCCCCAGCATTTT
.	TRBD2	TRBV5-1	TRBJ2-3	CASSLVPPSSGEDTQYF	TGCGCCAGCAGCTTGGTTCCCCCTTCCAGCGGGGAGGATACGCAGTATTTT
few	TRBD1	TRBV5-1	TRBJ2-7	CASSLDRVLYEQYF	TGCGCCAGCAGCCTGGACAGGGTGCTGTACGAGCAGTACTTC
.	TRBD1	TRBV7-2	TRBJ2-5	CASRTTGEKETQYF	TGTGCCAGCAGGACCACAGGGGAAAAAGAGACCCAGTACTTC
few	TRBD2	TRBV7-2	TRBJ2-3	CASRGSGTSGTDTQYF	TGTGCCAGCAGGGGTAGCGGGACTAGCGGCACAGATACGCAGTATTTT
few	TRBD1	TRBV29-1	TRBJ2-5	CSVTGHQETQYF	TGCAGCGTGACAGGGCACCAAGAGACCCAGTACTTC
few	TRBD1	TRBV19	TRBJ2-5	CASRSGTGGRETQYF	TGTGCCAGTAGAAGCGGGACAGGGGGCCGGGAGACCCAGTACTTC
.	.	TRBV9	TRBJ1-5	CASSVGRVDQPQHF	TGTGCCAGCAGCGTAGGCAGGGTAGATCAACCCCAGCATTTT
few	TRBD1	TRBV3-1	TRBJ1-2	CASSHPGQGAHAGGYTF	TGTGCCAGCAGCCACCCGGGACAGGGGGCTCATGCTGGGGGCTACACCTTC
.	TRBD1	TRBV20-1	TRBJ2-3	CSAHPGQWTDTQYF	TGCAGTGCCCACCCGGGACAGTGGACAGATACGCAGTATTTT
.	.	TRBV20-1	TRBJ1-2	CSASGTDDYGYTF	TGCAGTGCTAGCGGGACGGACGACTATGGCTACACCTTC
.	TRBD2	TRBV20-1	TRBJ2-3	CSAGRGLIDTQYF	TGCAGTGCTGGGCGGGGGTTAATAGATACGCAGTATTTT
.	.	TRBV20-1	TRBJ2-7	CSARGTAYEQYF	TGCAGTGCTAGGGGGACCGCATACGAGCAGTACTTC
few	TRBD2	TRBV3-1	TRBJ2-3	CASSPTGGFTDTQYF	TGTGCCAGCAGCCCCACGGGGGGATTTACAGATACGCAGTATTTT
few	.	TRBV11-2	TRBJ2-1	CASSLFLAIGSNEQFF	TGTGCCAGCAGCTTGTTCCTAGCCATTGGGAGCAATGAGCAGTTCTTC
.	.	TRBV20-1	TRBJ2-7	CSADGGGGPSYEQYF	TGCAGTGCGGATGGGGGCGGGGGCCCTTCCTACGAGCAGTACTTC